Following are 28 T cell receptor beta chains from one sample sequenced in a study of T-cell reconstitution after alpha-beta-depleted transplantation in children. Preparation of the TCRbeta library used unique molecular identifiers. TCRdb re-analysed the PCR reads in MiXCR, keeping a single row per CDR3 protein. The table records under 250,000 distinct CDR3 sequences, approximately 19% of them present only once. The sample in question was PBMCs, mostly from graft donor cells, obtained 360 days after TCRalphabeta/CD19-depleted stem cell transplant. Receptors originate from a male patient aged 2-9 years who had a stem cell transplant for acute lymphoblastic leukemia, so the T cells may come from the graft donor.

The gene calls are TRBV10-1 and TRBJ1-4; no definite D call. Germline lookup yields CDR1 WNHNN and CDR2 SYGVQD (reference sequence). The CDR3 spans 14 residues. V was trimmed by 3 bases and J by 13 bases, leaving 18 bases between them. The CDR3 DNA sequence: TGCGCCAGCAGTGACGGGAACCCTGAGCTTGGACTGTTTTTT. It codes for CASSDGNPELGLFF.

This clonotype showed up just a few times. The chain joins TRBV7-2 to TRBJ2-1; D might be TRBD1 (6 bases). This CDR3 has 13 residues. The germline gives CDR1 SGHTA, CDR2 FQGNSA. Trimming removed 3 bases at V and 4 bases at J, with 7 bases between. The CDR3, as DNA: TGTGCCAGCAGCTTCGGGACATACAATGAGCAGTTCTTC. It codes for CASSFGTYNEQFF.

This clonotype was seen only a few times. V is TRBV29-1 and J is TRBJ2-7; 13 nucleotides match TRBD2. CDR1 SQVTM and CDR2 ANQGSEA come from the germline V gene. CDR3 length equals 14 residues. The J segment lost 1 base and the V segment lost 4 bases, leaving 1 base of the junction unmatched. The DNA of the CDR3 is TGCAGCGTTGGGACTAGCGGGGGTTCCTACGAGCAGTACTTC. Encoded protein: CSVGTSGGSYEQYF.

The J gene is TRBJ1-1, the V gene TRBV6-5; the match to TRBD1 covers 7 bases. Looked up from germline, CDR1 is MNHEY and CDR2 is SVGAGI. The CDR3 extends over 12 amino acids. Trimming cost V 8 bases and J 11 bases; bases outside gene matches: 11. This CDR3 reads CASRSALTGAFF. In nucleotides, the CDR3 is TGTGCCAGCCGTTCTGCCCTGACAGGGGCTTTCTTT.

This clonotype was seen repeatedly, ten times or more. The chain carries TRBV29-1 and TRBJ2-7, with D perhaps TRBD1 (5 bases). CDR1 is SQVTM and CDR2 is ANQGSEA in the germline V gene. This CDR3 region has 14 residues. V was cut by 0 bases and J by 3 bases, with 12 bases left in between. The DNA of the CDR3 is TGCAGCGTTGAAGAGCCAGGGATAAACTACGAGCAGTACTTC. Encoded protein: CSVEEPGINYEQYF.

In DNA form, the CDR3 reads TGTGCCAGCAGTGAAGCGGGCTATGGCTACACCTTC. Its protein product is CASSEAGYGYTF. V usage is TRBV2 and J usage is TRBJ1-2; D is unresolved. Trimming left V 0 bases short and J 4 bases short, with 3 bases between. CDR1 and CDR2 (germline): SNHLY, FYNNEI. This CDR3 comprises 12 residues.

The gene calls are TRBV27 and TRBJ2-7; TRBD1 aligns across 7 bases. V was pared by 2 bases and J by 1 base, with 8 bases of the junction left unmatched. This CDR3 spans 16 amino acids. CDR1 is MNHEY and CDR2 is SMNVEV in the germline V gene (reference sequence). CDR3 nucleotide sequence: TGTGCCAGCAGTTTAGAGATGGGGACAGTTTCCTACGAGCAGTACTTC. It encodes CASSLEMGTVSYEQYF.

This clonotype was counted a few times. The chain couples TRBV7-8 to TRBJ2-1, with D unresolved. Germline loops: CDR1 SGHVS, CDR2 FQNEAQ. With 2 bases removed from V and 8 bases from J, the gap between germline ends came to 16 bases. CDR3 length: 15 amino acids. The CDR3: CASSLWVDGNHEQFF. CDR3 nucleotides: TGTGCCAGCAGCTTATGGGTAGATGGAAACCATGAGCAGTTCTTC.

This clonotype was picked up a small number of times. CDR3 amino acids: CASSPDRSLGTIYF. The CDR3 nucleotides are TGTGCCAGCAGCCCCGACAGGTCTCTTGGCACCATATATTTT. The J gene is TRBJ1-3, the V gene TRBV12-3 or TRBV12-4; D perhaps matches TRBD1 (6 bases). The CDR3 spans 14 residues. V was pared by 6 bases and J by 9 bases, with 18 bases between.

This clonotype was seen a handful of times. The chain recombines TRBV4-2 with TRBJ1-4; D possibly corresponds to TRBD1 (5 bases). The CDR3 loop spans 17 amino acids. Trimming took off 0 bases at V and 0 bases at J, with 11 bases between the two ends. Germline values: CDR1 LGHNA, CDR2 YNFKEQ. This chain's CDR3 is CASSQEWDPATNEKLFF. As DNA, the CDR3 is TGTGCCAGCAGCCAAGAGTGGGACCCTGCAACTAATGAAAAACTGTTTTTT.

This chain connects TRBV9 to TRBJ2-5, with a weak D call TRBD1 (5 bases). The CDR3 extends over 13 amino acids. V lost 2 bases, J lost 2 bases, and 7 bases lay in between. CDR1 is SGDLS, CDR2 YYNGEE, per germline. The CDR3 region is CASSVQGQETQYF. DNA for the CDR3: TGTGCCAGCAGCGTCCAGGGTCAAGAGACCCAGTACTTC.

This clonotype was counted between two and nine times. The V and J genes are TRBV13 and TRBJ2-7, with D perhaps matching TRBD1 (5 bases). V was trimmed by 4 bases and J by 6 bases, leaving 10 bases between them. In germline, CDR1 is PRHDT, CDR2 FYEKMQ (reference sequence). The CDR3 is 12 amino acids. The CDR3 bases are TGTGCCAGCAGCTCCAGGGTCGCCGAGCAGTACTTC. It yields the protein CASSSRVAEQYF.

This clonotype has just a few counts. The chain employs TRBV5-1 and TRBJ1-4; 7 bases match TRBD1. V dropped 2 bases and J dropped 0; count of bases not matched to a gene: 4. Germline-derived CDR1 and CDR2 are SGHRS and YFSETQ. CDR3 length: 16 amino acids. CDR3 nucleotides: TGCGCCAGCAGCTTAGGACAGGCCTCAACTAATGAAAAACTGTTTTTT. Translated, it gives CASSLGQASTNEKLFF. The full variable domain, its missing parts supplied by reference TRBV5-1 and TRBJ1-4, is KAGVTQTPRYLIKTRGQQVTLSCSPISGHRSVSWYQQTPGQGLQFLFEYFSETQRNKGNFPGRFSGRQFSNSRSEMNVSTLELGDSALYLCASSLGQASTNEKLFFGSGTQLSVL.

This clonotype was counted only a few times. The rearrangement uses TRBV18 and TRBJ1-1; D uncertain. The CDR3 consists of 12 residues. The V and J ends lost 0 bases and 6 bases respectively, with 5 bases between them. Germline V CDR1 and CDR2: KGHSH, LQKENI. The CDR3 DNA reads TGTGCCAGCTCACCACCAGCTTCTGAAGCTTTCTTT. Amino acids: CASSPPASEAFF.

This clonotype was observed a few times. This chain joins TRBV29-1 and TRBJ2-1, with D possibly being TRBD1 (6 bases). CDR1 and CDR2 (germline): SQVTM, ANQGSEA. Trimming cost V 4 bases and J 6 bases, with 16 bases left between them. The CDR3 runs to 14 residues. CDR3: CSVGGRGAGNEQFF. CDR3 DNA: TGCAGCGTTGGGGGGCGAGGGGCGGGCAATGAGCAGTTCTTC.

This clonotype was detected a few times. The chain carries TRBV4-3 and TRBJ2-5; D might be TRBD2 (5 bases). Germline lookup yields CDR1 LGHNA and CDR2 YSLEER. This CDR3 contains 15 residues. V lost 3 bases and J lost 2, with 13 bases in between. As DNA, the CDR3 is TGCGCCAGCAGCCAGGACTCTGTAGCTCAAGAGACCCAGTACTTC. Translated, it gives CASSQDSVAQETQYF.

The chain joins TRBV28 to TRBJ2-7; 14 bases match TRBD2. V trimming: 8 bases; J trimming: 5 bases; junction bases outside the gene matches: 5. Per the germline V gene, CDR1 is MDHEN and CDR2 is SYDVKM. CDR3 length equals 14 residues. CDR3 sequence: CASSGLAGEDEQYF. The CDR3 coding sequence is TGTGCCAGCTCGGGACTAGCGGGAGAAGACGAGCAGTACTTC.

This clonotype was recorded a few times. V usage is TRBV10-3 and J usage is TRBJ2-3, with 10 bases fitting TRBD2. J was trimmed by 2 bases and V by 8 bases; bases with no gene match: 10. The CDR3 is 16 amino acids. Germline CDR1 is ENHRY and CDR2 is SYGVKD. The CDR3 nucleotides are TGTGCCATCGGTCGGACTAGCGGAGAGATCACAGATACGCAGTATTTT. Residues: CAIGRTSGEITDTQYF.

This sequence joins TRBV20-1 and TRBJ2-7; D possibly uses TRBD1 or TRBD2 (5 bases each). Germline values: CDR1 DFQATT, CDR2 SNEGSKA (reference sequence). This CDR3 has 15 residues. The V end lost 2 bases, the J end lost 2 bases, and 16 bases lay between the germline ends. In DNA form, the CDR3 reads TGCAGTGCTAGACCCCCCCGGGACGCCACCTACGAGCAGTACTTC. Translated: CSARPPRDATYEQYF.

This chain links TRBV6-6 with TRBJ2-7, with TRBD1 identical over 9 bases. Germline assignment: CDR1 MNHNY and CDR2 SVGAGI (reference sequence). The CDR3 runs 13 residues. The J segment lost 4 bases and the V segment lost 6 bases, leaving 4 bases of the junction unmatched. The CDR3 is CASSTDRGYEQYF. For the CDR3, the DNA is TGTGCCAGCAGCACGGACAGGGGATACGAGCAGTACTTC.

The chain joins TRBV20-1 to TRBJ2-7, with D hard to call. This CDR3 is built from 16 residues. Germline CDR1 reads DFQATT; CDR2 reads SNEGSKA (reference sequence). Trimming cost V 0 bases and J 3 bases, with 18 bases left between them. The DNA for the CDR3 is TGCAGTGCTAGAGACTCTCGGGTTCTATCTTACTACGAGCAGTACTTC. This codes for CSARDSRVLSYYEQYF.

The V call is TRBV11-2, the J call TRBJ1-2; 7 bases fit TRBD1. Trimming removed 5 bases from V and 4 bases from J; junction bases left unmatched: 4. This CDR3 region has 13 residues. Germline-derived CDR1 and CDR2 are SGHAT and FQNNGV. CDR3 amino acids: CASSPNRGYGYTF. CDR3 coding DNA: TGTGCCAGCAGCCCGAACAGGGGCTATGGCTACACCTTC. Full variable domain (outside the CDR3, taken from reference TRBV11-2 and TRBJ1-2): EAGVAQSPRYKIIEKRQSVAFWCNPISGHATLYWYQQILGQGPKLLIQFQNNGVVDDSQLPKDRFSAERLKGVDSTLKIQPAKLEDSAVYLCASSPNRGYGYTFGSGTRLTVV.

V is TRBV3-1 and J is TRBJ1-2; D is possibly TRBD1 (6 bases). CDR1 LGHDT and CDR2 YNNKEL come from the germline V gene (reference sequence). The V gene lost 0 bases and the J gene lost 6 bases, with 14 bases spanning the gap. The CDR3 contains 15 residues. Written as DNA, the CDR3 is TGTGCCAGCAGCCAAGATGGCGGACAGCCAGATGGCTACACCTTC. Amino acid sequence: CASSQDGGQPDGYTF.

Worth noting for this clonotype: It may be a read error: a sequence one base away is much more abundant. This chain connects TRBV6-5 to TRBJ2-7; TRBD1 matches 10 bases. The length of the CDR3 is 14 residues. In germline, CDR1 is MNHEY, CDR2 SVGAGI. Trimming at V came to 2 bases and at J to 4 bases, leaving 2 bases not matched to a gene. CDR3 protein: CASSYAGQGYEQYF. The CDR3 bases are TGTGCCAGCAGTTACGCGGGACAGGGGTACGAGCAGTACTTC.

At least ten counts were recorded for this clonotype. This chain connects TRBV24-1 to TRBJ2-3, with TRBD2 matching 8 bases. This CDR3 contains 16 residues. Trimming took 0 bases from V and 1 from J; bases not matched to a gene: 2. Germline CDR1 and CDR2: KGHDR and SFDVKD. This chain's CDR3 is CATSDLRRGGTDTQYF. In DNA form, the CDR3 reads TGTGCCACCAGTGATTTGCGGCGGGGGGGCACAGATACGCAGTATTTT.

This clonotype came up many times. The rearrangement uses TRBV12-3 or TRBV12-4 and TRBJ1-5; possibly TRBD1 for D (6 bases). Trimming shortened V by 3 bases and J by 6 bases, and 21 bases separated the two germline ends. The CDR3 covers 17 residues. CDR3 nucleotides: TGTGCCAGCAGTTTCAGGGTAGGGGGTCGTTATAGTCAGCCCCAGCATTTT. It yields the protein CASSFRVGGRYSQPQHF.

A few counts support this clonotype. At one end, the junction sequence differs from germline, possibly due to a read error. Here the CDR3 DNA reads TGTGCCAGCAGCCTAGCGGGGGGGCCGGAGGATACGCAGTATTTT. Translation gives CASSLAGGPEDTQYF. The J gene is TRBJ2-3, the V gene TRBV7-2, with 12 nucleotides matching TRBD2. The CDR3 totals 15 residues. CDR1 and CDR2 (germline): SGHTA, FQGNSA.

In this sample, this clonotype turned up a few times. The chain has TRBV29-1 and TRBJ2-7, with TRBD1 identical over 11 bases. V trimming: 6 bases; J trimming: 4 bases; junction bases outside the gene matches: 8. This CDR3 contains 14 residues. From germline, CDR1 is SQVTM and CDR2 ANQGSEA. CDR3 in DNA: TGCAGCGTCGGGGACAGGGGGAACTTGTACGAGCAGTACTTC. It codes for CSVGDRGNLYEQYF.